The 19 T cell receptor beta chains in this list originate from one sample, sequenced in a study of neurological immune-mediated disorders. TCRdb processed the 5' RACE reads anew with MiXCR; each CDR3 protein has one entry. The data contain 65,000 to 75,000 distinct CDR3 sequences, roughly 4.4% of them seen just once; the ten biggest clones take up over 2%. The specimen was PBMCs. The receptors derive from a woman aged 70-85 years with multiple sclerosis.

This clonotype was observed many times. Here the CDR3 DNA reads TGTGCCAGCAGTTTTTTATACAATGAGCAGTTCTTC. Encoded protein: CASSFLYNEQFF. The rearrangement joins TRBV12-3 or TRBV12-4 to TRBJ2-1, with no clear D. Trimming took 3 bases from V and 4 from J, leaving 4 bases between them. The CDR3 extends over 12 amino acids.

This clonotype was observed many times. The chain combines TRBV12-3 or TRBV12-4 with TRBJ1-2, with 7 positions matching TRBD1. Unmatched junction bases numbered 12, after V lost 8 bases and J lost 3 bases. This CDR3 is 15 amino acids long. CDR3 protein: CASSKSGTAYYGYTF. In nucleotides, the CDR3 is TGTGCCAGCTCAAAAAGCGGGACAGCCTACTATGGCTACACCTTC.

This clonotype was found many times. This chain uses TRBV5-1 with TRBJ2-3; 8 bases are a match to TRBD1. Unmatched junction bases numbered 4, after V lost 0 bases and J lost 4 bases. CDR3 size: 15 residues. CDR1 and CDR2 from the germline V gene are SGHRS and YFSETQ. The CDR3 sequence: CASSLGQGAADTQYF. Here the CDR3 DNA reads TGCGCCAGCAGCTTGGGTCAGGGGGCGGCAGATACGCAGTATTTT.

Comments on this clonotype: A much larger clonotype is one base distant, so this may be a read error. This chain connects TRBV12-3 or TRBV12-4 to TRBJ1-2; 7 bases are a match to TRBD1. V dropped 7 bases and J dropped 7; count of bases not matched to a gene: 12. The CDR3 consists of 14 residues. The CDR3 sequence: CASNPRKGAGGYTF. CDR3 nucleotides: TGTGCCAGCAACCCGAGGAAGGGGGCTGGTGGCTACACCTTC.

V usage is TRBV5-6 and J usage is TRBJ2-7, with 7 bases lining up with TRBD1. This CDR3 has 14 amino acids. With V trimmed by 4 bases and J by 3 bases, 7 bases remained unmatched. CDR1 and CDR2 (germline): SGHDT, YYEEEE. The CDR3 coding sequence is TGTGCCAGCAGCACCGGGACAGTGATCTACGAGCAGTACTTC. Protein: CASSTGTVIYEQYF.

The V and J genes are TRBV5-1 and TRBJ1-2, with D tentatively TRBD1 (5 bases). The germline V and J ends were trimmed by 6 bases and 4 bases, with 19 bases remaining between them. CDR1 is SGHRS, CDR2 YFSETQ, per germline. This CDR3 comprises 15 residues. Here the CDR3 reads CASTPSEEGPYGYTF. The CDR3 DNA sequence: TGCGCCAGCACCCCCTCCGAGGAGGGACCCTATGGCTACACCTTC.

The V call is TRBV5-1, the J call TRBJ1-1; D is perhaps TRBD1 (6 bases). The V and J ends lost 4 bases and 5 bases respectively, with 18 bases between them. The CDR3 is 15 amino acids. Germline loops: CDR1 SGHRS, CDR2 YFSETQ. The CDR3 DNA sequence: TGCGCCAGCAGCGTGGGTGGGGGGCTCGATACTGAAGCTTTCTTT. This gives the protein CASSVGGGLDTEAFF.

In its sample, this clonotype was seen many times. V gene TRBV5-1 combines with J gene TRBJ2-7; the D is unclear. Trimming left V 4 bases short and J 2 bases short, with 4 bases between. The CDR3 runs 11 residues. From germline, CDR1 is SGHRS and CDR2 YFSETQ. DNA for the CDR3: TGCGCCAGCAGCAATACCTACGAGCAGTACTTC. Residues: CASSNTYEQYF.

This clonotype was recorded many times. The chain links TRBV5-1 to TRBJ2-3; TRBD2 matches 10 bases. V lost 4 bases, J lost 2 bases, and 4 bases stayed unmatched. CDR1 and CDR2 from the germline V gene are SGHRS and YFSETQ. The CDR3 spans 15 residues. As DNA, the CDR3 is TGCGCCAGCAGCCCCGGACTAGCGGTCACAGATACGCAGTATTTT. The encoded protein is CASSPGLAVTDTQYF. Drawing the rest from reference TRBV5-1 and TRBJ2-3, the complete variable domain is KAGVTQTPRYLIKTRGQQVTLSCSPISGHRSVSWYQQTPGQGLQFLFEYFSETQRNKGNFPGRFSGRQFSNSRSEMNVSTLELGDSALYLCASSPGLAVTDTQYFGPGTRLTVL.

This clonotype was picked up many times. V and J are TRBV29-1 and TRBJ2-7; D is undetermined. CDR1 and CDR2 (germline): SQVTM, ANQGSEA. The CDR3 loop spans 9 amino acids. Between the trimmed V and J ends, which lost 8 bases and 6 bases, there was a span of 8 bases. The CDR3 loop is CSTSREQYF. In nucleotides, the CDR3 is TGCAGCACCTCTCGCGAGCAGTACTTC.

Concerning this clonotype itself: This may come from a read error, since a much larger clone is one base off. It is likely a read error, because the conserved phenylalanine at the end of the CDR3 is missing. The chain recombines TRBV3-1 with TRBJ1-2; unclear D gene. This CDR3 is built from 13 residues. V was trimmed by 0 bases and J by 4 bases, leaving 6 bases between them. The germline gives CDR1 LGHDT, CDR2 YNNKEL (reference sequence). Here the CDR3 DNA reads TGTGCCAGCAGCCAAGAGGAATTCTATGGCTACACCGTC. This translates into CASSQEEFYGYTV.

This clonotype came up a few times. The chain couples TRBV12-3 or TRBV12-4 to TRBJ2-7; D uncertain. This CDR3 is built from 12 residues. Between the trimmed V and J ends, which lost 6 bases and 7 bases, there was a span of 13 bases. CDR3 residues: CASRLVTGEQYF. The CDR3 nucleotides read TGTGCCAGCAGGCTGGTTACTGGGGAGCAGTACTTC.

This rearrangement joins TRBV2 to TRBJ2-1; 9 positions agree with TRBD2. Germline loops: CDR1 SNHLY, CDR2 FYNNEI. The CDR3 consists of 16 residues. J was trimmed by 8 bases and V by 7 bases; bases with no gene match: 15. This CDR3 is CASIGSGRTIGHEQFF. CDR3 bases: TGTGCCAGCATAGGGAGCGGGAGGACAATCGGCCATGAGCAGTTCTTC.

This clonotype was recorded many times. V usage is TRBV20-1 and J usage is TRBJ2-3, with D uncertain. Germline V CDR1 and CDR2: DFQATT, SNEGSKA (reference sequence). This CDR3 is 12 amino acids long. The germline V and J ends were trimmed by 3 bases and 1 base, with 5 bases remaining between them. In DNA form, the CDR3 reads TGCAGTGCTAGCGCCGGCACAGATACGCAGTATTTT. Protein product: CSASAGTDTQYF.

This clonotype came up many times. V and J are TRBV24-1 and TRBJ2-2; unclear D gene. The germline gives CDR1 KGHDR, CDR2 SFDVKD. This CDR3 region has 14 residues. V lost 7 bases to trimming and J lost 0 bases, with 8 bases between them. CDR3 in amino acids: CATRSSANTGELFF. The CDR3 DNA sequence: TGTGCCACCAGAAGTTCAGCGAACACCGGGGAGCTGTTTTTT.

In its sample, this clonotype was seen many times. The chain employs TRBV20-1 and TRBJ2-2; 9 bases match TRBD1. The CDR3 runs 14 residues. Germline loops: CDR1 DFQATT, CDR2 SNEGSKA (reference sequence). J was trimmed by 3 bases and V by 6 bases; bases with no gene match: 5. The CDR3 sequence is CSAAQGADTGELFF. CDR3 in DNA: TGCAGTGCAGCACAGGGGGCGGACACCGGGGAGCTGTTTTTT.

This clonotype has at least ten counts. This sequence joins TRBV27 and TRBJ2-5, with D possibly being TRBD1 or TRBD2 (5 bases each). Germline values: CDR1 MNHEY, CDR2 SMNVEV (reference sequence). The CDR3 runs 17 residues. The V end lost 4 bases, the J end lost 7 bases, and 25 bases lay between the germline ends. The CDR3 reads CASSSQGTRLQEMTQYF. The CDR3, as DNA: TGTGCCAGCAGTTCACAAGGGACCAGGTTACAAGAGATGACCCAGTACTTC.

This clonotype was recorded at least ten times. This rearrangement joins TRBV20-1 to TRBJ1-1; D not resolved. The V gene's germline CDR1 is DFQATT and CDR2 SNEGSKA (reference sequence). Trimming shortened V by 1 base and J by 4 bases, and 10 bases separated the two germline ends. The CDR3 is 13 amino acids. The CDR3 DNA reads as TGCAGTGCTAGAGTCCCCTCGGGCACTGAAGCTTTCTTT. Encoded protein: CSARVPSGTEAFF.

This clonotype was counted at least ten times. The chain has TRBV7-3 and TRBJ2-2; the D gene is possibly TRBD1 (5 bases). Germline V gives CDR1 SGHTA, CDR2 FQGTGA. Trimming pared 2 bases from V and 4 bases from J, leaving 11 bases between. The CDR3 loop spans 15 amino acids. For the CDR3, the DNA is TGTGCCAGCAGCTTACCAGGGCGGACCACCGGGGAGCTGTTTTTT. This codes for CASSLPGRTTGELFF.